These 32 T cell receptor beta chains were sequenced from one sample in a study of Ad26.COV2.S vaccination and SARS-CoV-2 variants. Treatment: about 20 received Ad26.COV2.S at low or high dose, single or two shots; about 5 received placebo; per-sample allocation not given. Samples were taken on day 63 after the first vaccine or placebo injection. Sequencing used immunoSEQ multiplex PCR; TCRdb keeps in-frame clones, though not all of them. The repertoire holds about 320,000 clones, with over 80% as singletons. Specimen: peripheral blood, collected in a trial of Ad26.COV2.S vaccine versus placebo. These receptors originate from a person aged 18-60 years who received the Ad26.COV2.S COVID-19 vaccine or a placebo.

The rearrangement joins TRBV11-1 to TRBJ1-1; TRBD1 matches at 10 bases. J was trimmed by 2 bases and V by 5 bases; bases with no gene match: 2. CDR3 size: 14 residues. Germline CDR1 is SGHAT and CDR2 is FQDESV (reference sequence). For the CDR3, the DNA is TGTGCCAGCAGCGACAGGGGGCGTAACACTGAAGCTTTCTTT. As protein: CASSDRGRNTEAFF.

V gene TRBV10-3 combines with J gene TRBJ2-1; possible D gene TRBD2, 6 bases. Trimming took 8 bases from V and 2 from J, leaving 13 bases between them. The germline V gene has CDR1 ENHRY and CDR2 SYGVKD. This CDR3 is built from 14 residues. DNA of the CDR3: TGTGCCATCGGACGGGGCGGGGCCTACAATGAGCAGTTCTTC. Its protein is CAIGRGGAYNEQFF.

CDR3 region: CATLTGARGYTF. The CDR3 DNA reads TGTGCCACTTTAACAGGGGCGCGTGGCTACACCTTC. The gene calls are TRBV19 and TRBJ1-2, with TRBD1 identical over 7 bases. The CDR3 has 12 residues. V lost 10 bases and J lost 7; bases outside the gene matches: 9. CDR1 is LNHDA and CDR2 is SQIVND in the germline V gene (reference sequence).

V is TRBV2 and J is TRBJ1-2; tentative D call: TRBD1 (6 bases). Trimming removed 7 bases from V and 2 bases from J, with 11 bases in between. This CDR3 spans 13 amino acids. The germline V gene encodes CDR1 SNHLY and CDR2 FYNNEI. CDR3: CASKEGVNYGYTF. For the CDR3, the DNA is TGTGCCAGCAAGGAGGGGGTAAACTATGGCTACACCTTC.

V usage is TRBV7-3 and J usage is TRBJ2-5; D unclear. Trimming left V 0 bases short and J 2 bases short, with 4 bases between. Germline V lookup: CDR1 SGHTA, CDR2 FQGTGA. CDR3 size: 13 residues. CDR3 coding DNA: TGTGCCAGCAGCTTAACACGGCAAGAGACCCAGTACTTC. Protein sequence: CASSLTRQETQYF.

The chain carries TRBV5-1 and TRBJ2-1; D uncertain. Germline CDR1 reads SGHRS; CDR2 reads YFSETQ. This CDR3 region has 16 residues. Trimming took 0 bases from V and 7 from J, leaving 17 bases between them. The CDR3 nucleotides are TGCGCCAGCAGCTTGGCCGGGCAGTCCTCTGGAAATGAGCAGTTCTTC. Its protein product is CASSLAGQSSGNEQFF.

The J gene is TRBJ2-7, the V gene TRBV10-2; TRBD2 matches at 10 bases. The CDR3 totals 15 residues. The junction had 7 bases not matched to a gene; V was cut back by 8 bases and J by 0 bases. Germline V gene data show CDR1 as WSHSY and CDR2 as SAAADI. This chain's CDR3 is CASGVAGGYSYEQYF. CDR3 sequence (DNA): TGCGCCAGCGGGGTAGCGGGGGGATACTCCTACGAGCAGTACTTC.

Comment on this clone: Within the sample, other DNA sequences also encode this same CDR3. This sequence joins TRBV19 and TRBJ1-1; a weak D match, TRBD1 (5 bases). From germline, CDR1 is LNHDA and CDR2 SQIVND (reference sequence). V lost 5 bases, J lost 2 bases, and 12 bases lay in between. The length of the CDR3 is 14 residues. As DNA, the CDR3 is TGTGCCAGTAGTGTTGGGACGGGCAACACTGAAGCTTTCTTT. Residues: CASSVGTGNTEAFF.

The chain recombines TRBV7-8 with TRBJ1-1, with no clear D. Germline V gene data show CDR1 as SGHVS and CDR2 as FQNEAQ. CDR3 length: 16 residues. The V gene lost 0 bases and the J gene lost 0 bases, with 11 bases spanning the gap. The CDR3 protein is CASSLAFQAMNTEAFF. CDR3 DNA: TGTGCCAGCAGCTTAGCGTTCCAGGCTATGAACACTGAAGCTTTCTTT.

The chain joins TRBV30 to TRBJ2-7; weak D call: TRBD1 (5 bases). CDR1 and CDR2 (germline): GTSNPN, SVGIG (reference sequence). V lost 8 bases and J lost 1, with 15 bases in between. There are 13 residues in the CDR3. The CDR3 loop reads CAIRQTSSYEQYF. CDR3 in DNA: TGTGCCATCCGACAGACCAGTTCCTACGAGCAGTACTTC.

There are a few counts of this clone. The chain recombines TRBV5-1 with TRBJ1-1; D not certain. The V end lost 6 bases, the J end lost 0 bases, and 18 bases lay between the germline ends. This CDR3 spans 16 amino acids. CDR1 and CDR2 (germline): SGHRS, YFSETQ. The CDR3 DNA is TGCGCCAGCAAATCCCTGTCGGTACGGATGAACACTGAAGCTTTCTTT. The encoded protein is CASKSLSVRMNTEAFF.

The J gene is TRBJ2-3, the V gene TRBV7-2; 10 nucleotides line up with TRBD2. V lost 6 bases and J lost 3; bases outside the gene matches: 9. CDR3 length: 16 amino acids. The V gene's germline CDR1 is SGHTA and CDR2 FQGNSA. The CDR3 region is CASSPRAGGQTDTQYF. CDR3 sequence (DNA): TGTGCCAGCAGTCCTCGAGCGGGGGGGCAGACAGATACGCAGTATTTT.

This clone showed up just a few times. In DNA, the CDR3 is TGTGCCAGCAGCCCTAGCGGGGGGGCAAATACGCAGTATTTT. This sequence encodes CASSPSGGANTQYF. The chain recombines TRBV3-1 (or the pseudogene TRBV3-2) with TRBJ2-3; 12 bases align to TRBD2. J was trimmed by 7 bases and V by 4 bases; bases with no gene match: 3. Germline V lookup: CDR1 LGHDT, CDR2 YNNKEL (reference sequence). This CDR3 comprises 14 residues.

The CDR3 region is CASSPSTGYHGYTF. CDR3 bases: TGTGCCAGCTCACCATCGACAGGGTATCATGGCTACACCTTC. The chain carries TRBV18 and TRBJ1-2, with 7 bases identical to TRBD1. CDR1 is KGHSH, CDR2 LQKENI, per germline. The CDR3 is 14 amino acids. V lost 2 bases and J lost 6; bases outside the gene matches: 6.

V and J are TRBV27 and TRBJ2-1, with TRBD2 matching over 9 bases. Germline V CDR1 and CDR2: MNHEY, SMNVEV (reference sequence). The CDR3 has 19 residues. The J segment lost 0 bases and the V segment lost 4 bases, leaving 13 bases of the junction unmatched. CDR3 nucleotide sequence: TGTGCCAGCAGTTCCTCACGTGGCGGGGGGGTAAGCTCCTACAATGAGCAGTTCTTC. Protein: CASSSSRGGGVSSYNEQFF.

This sequence joins TRBV7-2 and TRBJ2-6; 7 bases match TRBD1. There are 15 residues in the CDR3. CDR1 SGHTA and CDR2 FQGNSA come from the germline V gene. Trimming at V came to 5 bases and at J to 2 bases, leaving 3 bases not matched to a gene. The CDR3 nucleotides read TGTGCCAGCAGCACCGGGACAGCTGGGGCCAACGTCCTGACTTTC. Encoded protein: CASSTGTAGANVLTF.

This clone came up a few times. This chain uses TRBV19 with TRBJ1-5; TRBD1 is a possible D gene (5 bases). The CDR3 is 12 residues long. Deletions cut 10 bases from V and 4 bases from J, with 11 bases between. Germline CDR1 is LNHDA and CDR2 is SQIVND (reference sequence). CDR3 amino acids: CATQRGNQPQHF. Here the CDR3 DNA reads TGTGCCACCCAACGGGGGAATCAGCCCCAGCATTTT.

The rearrangement links TRBV5-1 to TRBJ2-3; maybe TRBD2 (5 bases). This CDR3 region has 15 residues. V lost 0 bases and J 0 bases, leaving 8 bases between the germline ends. The germline CDR1 and CDR2 sequences are SGHRS and YFSETQ. CDR3 loop: CASSLAEASTDTQYF. CDR3 bases: TGCGCCAGCAGCTTGGCGGAGGCCAGCACAGATACGCAGTATTTT.

The chain joins TRBV18 to TRBJ1-5; D ambiguous. CDR3 length: 17 amino acids. The germline gives CDR1 KGHSH, CDR2 LQKENI. V lost 6 bases, J lost 0 bases, and 18 bases lay in between. CDR3 in DNA: TGTGCCAGCTCCTCTCCTTCGGGTAAGCTTAGCAATCAGCCCCAGCATTTT. It yields the protein CASSSPSGKLSNQPQHF.

The CDR3 DNA sequence: TGTGCCAGCTCAGTACTAGCGGGGGTGAGCACAGATACGCAGTATTTT. Protein sequence: CASSVLAGVSTDTQYF. The chain is built from TRBV18 and TRBJ2-3, with TRBD2 matching 11 bases. The CDR3 sequence is 16 residues long. The junction had 4 bases not matched to a gene; V was cut back by 5 bases and J by 0 bases. Germline V lookup: CDR1 KGHSH, CDR2 LQKENI.

The rearrangement uses TRBV5-4 and TRBJ1-2, with TRBD1 matching over 10 bases. Germline assignment: CDR1 SGHNT and CDR2 YYREEE (reference sequence). The CDR3 totals 15 residues. The V and J ends lost 0 bases and 4 bases, in that order; junction bases with no gene match: 3. CDR3 nucleotide sequence: TGTGCCAGCAGCTTGGGTCGGACAGGGGGCTATGGCTACACCTTC. This codes for CASSLGRTGGYGYTF.

This clone appeared once. The CDR3 protein is CASGGRWGRDEKLFF. CDR3 sequence (DNA): TGTGCCAGCGGTGGGAGGTGGGGCAGGGATGAAAAACTGTTTTTT. The chain recombines TRBV25-1 with TRBJ1-4; D might be TRBD1 (5 bases). V lost 8 bases, J lost 6 bases, and 19 bases lay in between. This CDR3 is built from 15 residues. The germline CDR1 and CDR2 sequences are MGHDK and SYGVNS.

The chain joins TRBV6-4 to TRBJ2-5; tentative D call: TRBD2 (7 bases). V lost 6 bases to trimming and J lost 5 bases, with 19 bases between them. Looked up from germline, CDR1 is MRHNA and CDR2 is SNTAGT. This CDR3 contains 15 residues. The CDR3 nucleotides are TGTGCCAGCAGGATGGGAGGGGGTCCTCTTGAGACCCAGTACTTC. This gives the protein CASRMGGGPLETQYF.

In this sample, this clone turned up once. The rearrangement joins TRBV6-8 to TRBJ1-5; 9 nucleotides agree with TRBD1. The CDR3 runs to 14 residues. Germline V gene lookup returns CDR1 MNHGY and CDR2 SAAAGT. The ends lost 6 bases at V and 6 bases at J; junction bases unmatched: 6. CDR3 region: CASSRDRASQPQHF. DNA for the CDR3: TGTGCCAGCAGCCGGGACAGGGCTAGTCAGCCCCAGCATTTT.

The chain couples TRBV2 to TRBJ1-3; D remains unclear. The CDR3 covers 16 residues. V gave up 4 bases and J gave up 0 bases, with 13 bases separating them. Germline-derived CDR1 and CDR2 are SNHLY and FYNNEI. The CDR3 is CASSVRSQISGNTIYF. The DNA for the CDR3 is TGTGCCAGCAGTGTGAGGTCACAGATCTCTGGAAACACCATATATTTT.

In its sample, this clone was seen once. This chain links TRBV28 with TRBJ2-3; 10 bases align to TRBD1. The V segment lost 5 bases and the J segment 4 bases; nucleotides outside the gene matches: 12. Germline V gene data show CDR1 as MDHEN and CDR2 as SYDVKM. The CDR3 contains 17 residues. Here the CDR3 DNA reads TGTGCCAGCAGTCTCGTGACAGGGGGCCCCCTCCCAGATACGCAGTATTTT. It encodes CASSLVTGGPLPDTQYF.

The chain has TRBV5-6 and TRBJ1-2; D is possibly TRBD1 (6 bases). This CDR3 is built from 14 residues. Per the germline V gene, CDR1 is SGHDT and CDR2 is YYEEEE. V lost 0 bases and J 5 bases, leaving 11 bases between the germline ends. The CDR3 region is CASSLVSGAYGYTF. As DNA, the CDR3 is TGTGCCAGCAGCTTGGTGTCAGGGGCTTATGGCTACACCTTC. The complete variable domain, with remaining parts taken from reference TRBV5-6 and TRBJ1-2, reads DAGVTQSPTHLIKTRGQQVTLRCSPKSGHDTVSWYQQALGQGPQFIFQYYEEEERQRGNFPDRFSGHQFPNYSSELNVNALLLGDSALYLCASSLVSGAYGYTFGSGTRLTVV.

Only a few counts were recorded for this clone. The genes are TRBV6-1 and TRBJ1-4; weak D call: TRBD1 (5 bases). CDR3 size: 16 residues. V lost 0 bases to trimming and J lost 4 bases, with 12 bases between them. Germline loops: CDR1 MNHNS, CDR2 SASEGT. The CDR3 is CASSEALGQNNEKLFF. For the CDR3, the DNA is TGTGCCAGCAGTGAAGCGTTGGGGCAGAATAATGAAAAACTGTTTTTT.

This clone was detected a few times. This chain joins TRBV19 and TRBJ1-1; TRBD1 agrees at 11 bases. The J segment lost 4 bases and the V segment lost 5 bases, leaving 9 bases of the junction unmatched. The CDR3 has 16 residues. Germline CDR1 reads LNHDA; CDR2 reads SQIVND (reference sequence). Here the CDR3 DNA reads TGTGCCAGTAGTCGGACAGGGGGCATGTCGAGCACTGAAGCTTTCTTT. Its translation: CASSRTGGMSSTEAFF. Full variable domain (rest looked up from reference TRBV19 and TRBJ1-1): DGGITQSPKYLFRKEGQNVTLSCEQNLNHDAMYWYRQDPGQGLRLIYYSQIVNDFQKGDIAEGYSVSREKKESFPLTVTSAQKNPTAFYLCASSRTGGMSSTEAFFGQGTRLTVV.

V is TRBV5-1 and J is TRBJ1-2, with a possible D match to TRBD1 (6 bases). This CDR3 has 14 amino acids. V lost 3 bases, J lost 3 bases, and 12 bases lay in between. Germline V CDR1 and CDR2: SGHRS, YFSETQ. Here the CDR3 DNA reads TGCGCCAGCAGCTACCAAAACAGGGACTATGGCTACACCTTC. Protein sequence: CASSYQNRDYGYTF.

V usage is TRBV2 and J usage is TRBJ2-4; tentative D call: TRBD1 (5 bases). The germline V gene has CDR1 SNHLY and CDR2 FYNNEI. The CDR3 sequence is 16 residues long. Trimming took off 6 bases at V and 0 bases at J, with 15 bases between the two ends. CDR3 sequence: CASRIRDLLAKNIQYF. The CDR3 DNA reads TGTGCCAGCAGAATCAGGGATTTGTTAGCCAAAAACATTCAGTACTTC.

This chain connects TRBV6-6 to TRBJ2-7; possible D gene TRBD1, 5 bases. Trimming stripped 3 bases from V and 7 bases from J, with 13 bases between. Germline V gene data show CDR1 as MNHNY and CDR2 as SVGAGI (reference sequence). The CDR3 loop spans 13 amino acids. CDR3 loop: CASSYVGPREQYF. The DNA of the CDR3 is TGTGCCAGCAGTTATGTGGGGCCTCGAGAGCAGTACTTC.